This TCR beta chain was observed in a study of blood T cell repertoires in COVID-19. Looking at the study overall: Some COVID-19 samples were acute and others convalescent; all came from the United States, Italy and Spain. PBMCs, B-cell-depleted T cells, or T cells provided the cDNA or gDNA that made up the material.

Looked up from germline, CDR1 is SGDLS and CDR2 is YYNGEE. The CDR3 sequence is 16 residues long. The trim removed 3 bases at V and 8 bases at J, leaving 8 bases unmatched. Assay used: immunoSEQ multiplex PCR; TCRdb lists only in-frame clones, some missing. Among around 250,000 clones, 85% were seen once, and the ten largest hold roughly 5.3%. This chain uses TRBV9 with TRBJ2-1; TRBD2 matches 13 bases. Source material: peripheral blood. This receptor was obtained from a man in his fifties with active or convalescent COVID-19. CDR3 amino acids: CASSAGLAGVFDEQFF. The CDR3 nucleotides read TGTGCCAGCAGCGCCGGACTAGCGGGAGTTTTCGATGAGCAGTTCTTC.